This TCR beta chain was sequenced for a study of blood T cell repertoires in COVID-19. Study overall: Samples representing acute and convalescent COVID-19 were sourced from the United States, Italy and Spain. The cDNA or gDNA used as material had been derived from T cells, B-cell-depleted T cells, or PBMCs.

In the source study's methods: Reference gene primer amplification in the assay estimated nucleated cell counts. Profiled with immunoSEQ multiplex PCR; TCRdb holds only in-frame clones, not every one. D and trimming were read from the DNA, whereas the V and J calls and clone size are those reported in that table. The data contain some 360,000 clones, roughly 86% of them singletons. The J segment lost 6 bases and the V segment lost 1 base, leaving 10 bases of the junction unmatched. Looked up from germline, CDR1 is SGDLS and CDR2 is YYNGEE. The CDR3 loop spans 16 amino acids. Enrolled during active infection, Seattle patients were then followed longitudinally.

V usage is TRBV9 and J usage is TRBJ2-7; TRBD1 aligns across 10 bases. The sequenced sample consisted of peripheral blood. This sequence originates from a woman aged 55-70 years with COVID-19, enrolled during active disease. CDR3 in amino acids: CASSVSTGTGVGEQYF. The CDR3 nucleotides are TGTGCCAGCAGCGTAAGTACCGGGACAGGGGTTGGCGAGCAGTACTTC.